This T cell receptor (beta chain) was profiled in a study of blood T cells in healthy people across ages. The table lists this clonotype with a count of one. The antigen remains undetermined. Per germline, CDR1 MDHEN and CDR2 SYDVKM. The CDR3 totals 15 residues. With a J-beta primer mix and a sample-barcoded 5' primer, a second PCR ran about 7 to 11 cycles. Every single cDNA molecule received a tag from a template-switch adaptor with 12 random nucleotides. From the 5' RACE reads, TCRdb called clonotypes with MiXCR, one entry per CDR3 protein. The repertoire holds 800,000 to 1,000,000 distinct CDR3 sequences, with 45% to 50% as singletons. Overall study findings and caveats: Observed TCR beta diversity per million T cells went down as age went up. This fall followed a roughly linear course with age.

Total RNA, at least 5.5 micrograms per sample, came from PBMCs. This sequence joins TRBV28 and TRBJ2-1, with 9 bases that match TRBD2. The DNA end is more similar to TRBJ2-7, so the J call may be wrong. The sequenced sample consisted of blood. The source is a man aged 25 to 45 in good health. CDR3 residues: CASSSRLAAENEQYF. The CDR3 nucleotides read TGTGCCAGCAGTTCGAGACTAGCGGCGGAAAATGAGCAGTACTTC.